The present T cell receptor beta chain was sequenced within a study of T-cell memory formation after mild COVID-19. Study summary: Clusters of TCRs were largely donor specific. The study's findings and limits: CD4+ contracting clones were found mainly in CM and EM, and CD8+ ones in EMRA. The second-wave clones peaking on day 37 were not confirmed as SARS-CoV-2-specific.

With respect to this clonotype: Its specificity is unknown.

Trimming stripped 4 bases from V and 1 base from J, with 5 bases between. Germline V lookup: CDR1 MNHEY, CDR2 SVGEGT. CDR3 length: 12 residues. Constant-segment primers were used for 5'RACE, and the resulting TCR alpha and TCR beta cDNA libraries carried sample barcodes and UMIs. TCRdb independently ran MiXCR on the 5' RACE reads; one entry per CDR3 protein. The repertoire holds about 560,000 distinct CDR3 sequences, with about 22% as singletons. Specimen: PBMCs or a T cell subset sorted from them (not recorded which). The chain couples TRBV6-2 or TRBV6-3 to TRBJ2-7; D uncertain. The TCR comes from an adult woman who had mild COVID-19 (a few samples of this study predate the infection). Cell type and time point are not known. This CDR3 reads CASSSMSYEQYF. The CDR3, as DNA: TGTGCCAGCAGTTCCATGTCCTACGAGCAGTACTTC.